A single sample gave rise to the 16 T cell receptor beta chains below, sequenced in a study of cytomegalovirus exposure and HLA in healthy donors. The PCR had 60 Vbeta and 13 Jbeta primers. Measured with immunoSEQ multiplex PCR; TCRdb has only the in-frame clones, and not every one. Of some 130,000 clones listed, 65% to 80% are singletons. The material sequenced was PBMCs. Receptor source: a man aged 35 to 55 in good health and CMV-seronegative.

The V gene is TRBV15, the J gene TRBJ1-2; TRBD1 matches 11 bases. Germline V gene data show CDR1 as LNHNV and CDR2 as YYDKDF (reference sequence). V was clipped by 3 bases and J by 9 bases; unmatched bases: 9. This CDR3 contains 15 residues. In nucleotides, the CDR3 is TGTGCCACCAGCAGGGGACAGGGGGAAGTTAGTAGCTACACCTTC. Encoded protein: CATSRGQGEVSSYTF.

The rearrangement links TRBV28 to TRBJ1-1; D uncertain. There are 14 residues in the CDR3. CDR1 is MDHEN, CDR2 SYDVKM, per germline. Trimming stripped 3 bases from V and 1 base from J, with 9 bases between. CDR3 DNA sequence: TGTGCCAGCAGTTTTGTCAGGCAGAACACTGAAGCTTTCTTT. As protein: CASSFVRQNTEAFF.

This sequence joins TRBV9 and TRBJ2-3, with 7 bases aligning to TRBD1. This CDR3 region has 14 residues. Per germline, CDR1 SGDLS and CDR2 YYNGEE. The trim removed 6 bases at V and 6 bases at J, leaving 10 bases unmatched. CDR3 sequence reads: CASTLDRNADTQYF. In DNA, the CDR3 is TGTGCCAGCACCCTGGACAGGAACGCGGATACGCAGTATTTT.

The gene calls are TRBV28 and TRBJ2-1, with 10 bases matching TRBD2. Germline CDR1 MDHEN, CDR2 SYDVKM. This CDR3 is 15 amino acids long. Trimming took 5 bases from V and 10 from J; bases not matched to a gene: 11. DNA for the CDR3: TGTGCCAGCAGTCAAGCTAGCGGGAGTTGGGAGGAGCAGTTCTTC. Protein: CASSQASGSWEEQFF.

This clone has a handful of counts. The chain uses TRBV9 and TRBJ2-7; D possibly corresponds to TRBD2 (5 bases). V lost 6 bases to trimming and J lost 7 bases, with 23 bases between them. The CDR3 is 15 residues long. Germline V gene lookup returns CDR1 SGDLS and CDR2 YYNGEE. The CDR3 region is CASNPIGLVSGEQYF. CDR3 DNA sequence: TGTGCCAGCAACCCCATTGGCCTAGTCTCGGGGGAGCAGTACTTC.

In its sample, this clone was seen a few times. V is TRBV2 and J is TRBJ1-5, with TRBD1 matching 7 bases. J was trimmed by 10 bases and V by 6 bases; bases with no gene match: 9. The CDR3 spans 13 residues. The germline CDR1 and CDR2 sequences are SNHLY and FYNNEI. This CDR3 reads CASSDRARNPQHF. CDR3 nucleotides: TGTGCCAGCAGCGACAGGGCGAGGAACCCCCAGCATTTT.

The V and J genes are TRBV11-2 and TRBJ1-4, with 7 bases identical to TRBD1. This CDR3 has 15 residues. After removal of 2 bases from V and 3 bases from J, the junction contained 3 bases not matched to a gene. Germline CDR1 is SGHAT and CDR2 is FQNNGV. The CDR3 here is CASSLTGQPNEKLFF. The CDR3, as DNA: TGTGCCAGCAGCTTAACGGGACAGCCTAATGAAAAACTGTTTTTT.

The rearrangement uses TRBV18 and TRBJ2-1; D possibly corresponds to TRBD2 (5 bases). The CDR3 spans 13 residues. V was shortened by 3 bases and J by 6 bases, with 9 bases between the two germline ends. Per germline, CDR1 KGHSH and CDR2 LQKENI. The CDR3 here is CASSPGKPNEQFF. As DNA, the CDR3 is TGTGCCAGCTCACCCGGGAAGCCCAATGAGCAGTTCTTC.

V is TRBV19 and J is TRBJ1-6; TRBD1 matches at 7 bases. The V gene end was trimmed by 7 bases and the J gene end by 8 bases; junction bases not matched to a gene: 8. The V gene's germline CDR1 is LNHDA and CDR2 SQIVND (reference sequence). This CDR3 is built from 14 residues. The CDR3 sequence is CASTARQGYSPLHF. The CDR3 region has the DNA TGTGCCAGTACCGCTCGACAGGGATATTCACCCCTCCACTTT. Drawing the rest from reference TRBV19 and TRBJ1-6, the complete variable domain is DGGITQSPKYLFRKEGQNVTLSCEQNLNHDAMYWYRQDPGQGLRLIYYSQIVNDFQKGDIAEGYSVSREKKESFPLTVTSAQKNPTAFYLCASTARQGYSPLHFGNGTRLTVT.

The CDR3 here is CASSSQGNSEDSPLHF. CDR3 in DNA: TGCGCCAGCAGCTCGCAGGGGAACAGTGAAGATTCACCCCTCCACTTT. The chain employs TRBV5-1 and TRBJ1-6, with a possible D match to TRBD1 (6 bases). Trimming took off 3 bases at V and 8 bases at J, with 18 bases between the two ends. This CDR3 has 16 residues. The V gene's germline CDR1 is SGHRS and CDR2 YFSETQ.

CDR3 in amino acids: CASRGSSGIYEQYF. Here the CDR3 DNA reads TGTGCCAGCAGGGGATCTAGCGGGATCTACGAGCAGTACTTC. This chain connects TRBV5-6 to TRBJ2-7, with TRBD2 matching 9 bases. J was trimmed by 3 bases and V by 5 bases; bases with no gene match: 6. The CDR3 runs to 14 residues. From germline, CDR1 is SGHDT and CDR2 YYEEEE.

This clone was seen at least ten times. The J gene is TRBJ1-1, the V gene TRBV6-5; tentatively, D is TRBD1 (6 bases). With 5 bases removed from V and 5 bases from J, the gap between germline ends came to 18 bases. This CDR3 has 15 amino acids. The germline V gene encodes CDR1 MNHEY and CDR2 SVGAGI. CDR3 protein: CASSTSGRGRTEAFF. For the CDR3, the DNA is TGTGCCAGCAGTACCTCCGGCAGGGGAAGGACTGAAGCTTTCTTT.

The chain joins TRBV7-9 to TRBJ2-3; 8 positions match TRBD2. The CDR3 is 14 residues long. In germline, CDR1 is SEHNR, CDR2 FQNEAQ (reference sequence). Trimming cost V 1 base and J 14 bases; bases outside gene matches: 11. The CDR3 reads CASSLERLAGNTYF. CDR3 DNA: TGTGCCAGCAGCTTAGAACGTCTAGCGGGTAACACGTATTTT.

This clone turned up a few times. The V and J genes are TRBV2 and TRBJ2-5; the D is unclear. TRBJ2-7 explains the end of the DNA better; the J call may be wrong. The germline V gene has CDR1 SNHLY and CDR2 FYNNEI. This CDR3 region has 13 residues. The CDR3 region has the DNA TGTGCCAGCAGTGATCCAGGCGCCTACGAGCAGTACTTC. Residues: CASSDPGAYEQYF.

CDR3 DNA: TGTGCCAGCAAAAGGAGAGACGAGGTGGGGAACACCGGGGAGCTGTTTTTT. The encoded protein is CASKRRDEVGNTGELFF. The rearrangement uses TRBV9 and TRBJ2-2; D uncertain. CDR1 and CDR2 (germline): SGDLS, YYNGEE. The CDR3 is 17 residues long. With 6 bases removed from V and 1 base from J, the gap between germline ends came to 19 bases.

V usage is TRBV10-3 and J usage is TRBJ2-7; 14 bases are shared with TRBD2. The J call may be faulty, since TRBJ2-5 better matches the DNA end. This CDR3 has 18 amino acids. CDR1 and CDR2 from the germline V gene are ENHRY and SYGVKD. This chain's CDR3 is CAIGDSTGTSGSPWTQYF. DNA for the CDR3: TGTGCCATCGGGGACAGCACCGGGACTAGCGGGAGCCCTTGGACCCAGTACTTC.